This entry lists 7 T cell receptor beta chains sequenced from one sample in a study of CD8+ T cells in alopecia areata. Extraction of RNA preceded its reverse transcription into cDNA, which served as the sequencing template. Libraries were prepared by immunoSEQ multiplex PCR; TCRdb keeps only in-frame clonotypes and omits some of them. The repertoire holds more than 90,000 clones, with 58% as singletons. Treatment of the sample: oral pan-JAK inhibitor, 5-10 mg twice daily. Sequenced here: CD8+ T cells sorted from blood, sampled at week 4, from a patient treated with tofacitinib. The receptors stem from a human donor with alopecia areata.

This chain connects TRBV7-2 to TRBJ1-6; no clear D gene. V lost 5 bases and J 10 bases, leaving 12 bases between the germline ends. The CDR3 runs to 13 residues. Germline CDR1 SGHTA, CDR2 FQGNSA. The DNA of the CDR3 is TGTGCCAGCAGCAACGACATTAGATCACCCCTCCACTTT. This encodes CASSNDIRSPLHF.

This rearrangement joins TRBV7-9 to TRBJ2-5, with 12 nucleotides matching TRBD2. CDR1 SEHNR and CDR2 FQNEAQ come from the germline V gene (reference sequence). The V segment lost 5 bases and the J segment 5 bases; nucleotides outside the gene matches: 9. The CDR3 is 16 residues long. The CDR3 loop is CASSARTSGDRETQYF. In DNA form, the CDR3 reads TGTGCCAGCAGCGCGAGGACTAGCGGGGATCGGGAGACCCAGTACTTC.

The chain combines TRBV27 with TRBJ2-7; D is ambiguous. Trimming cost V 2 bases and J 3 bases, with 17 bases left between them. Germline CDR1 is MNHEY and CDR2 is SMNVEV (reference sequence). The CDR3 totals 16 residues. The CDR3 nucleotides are TGTGCCAGCAGTTTACGCTTCAATACAGAGAACTACGAGCAGTACTTC. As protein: CASSLRFNTENYEQYF.

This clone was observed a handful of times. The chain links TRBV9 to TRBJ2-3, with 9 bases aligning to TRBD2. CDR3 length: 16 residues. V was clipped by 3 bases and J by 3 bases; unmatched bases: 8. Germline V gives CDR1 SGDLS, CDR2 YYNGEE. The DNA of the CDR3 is TGTGCCAGCAGCGCCCGAGCGGGGGGAAAAACAGATACGCAGTATTTT. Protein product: CASSARAGGKTDTQYF.

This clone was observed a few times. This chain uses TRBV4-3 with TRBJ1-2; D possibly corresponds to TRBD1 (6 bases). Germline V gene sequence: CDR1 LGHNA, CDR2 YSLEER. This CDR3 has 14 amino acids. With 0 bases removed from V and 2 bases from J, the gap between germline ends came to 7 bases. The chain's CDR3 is CASSQDTGNYGYTF. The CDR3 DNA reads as TGCGCCAGCAGCCAAGATACAGGGAACTATGGCTACACCTTC.

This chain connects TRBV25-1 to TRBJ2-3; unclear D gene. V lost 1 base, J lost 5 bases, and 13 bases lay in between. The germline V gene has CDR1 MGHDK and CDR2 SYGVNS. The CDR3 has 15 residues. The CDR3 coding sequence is TGTGCCAGCAGTGAATGGGAAAGGGCGAAAGATACGCAGTATTTT. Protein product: CASSEWERAKDTQYF.

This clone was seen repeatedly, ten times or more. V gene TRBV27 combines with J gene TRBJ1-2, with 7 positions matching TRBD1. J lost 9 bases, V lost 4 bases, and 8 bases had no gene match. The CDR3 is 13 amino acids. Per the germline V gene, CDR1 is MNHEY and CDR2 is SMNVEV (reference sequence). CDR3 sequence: CASSSQLTGRYTF. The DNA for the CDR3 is TGTGCCAGCAGTTCCCAACTGACAGGGCGCTACACCTTC.